This T cell receptor (beta chain) was retrieved from a study of beta chain features in type 1 diabetes. Broader study findings: Resolution of whether HLA type affects TCRB rearrangement was not achieved here. At VDJ recombination sites, type 1 diabetes patients had fewer insertions and more deleted nucleotides.

Turning to this clone: Its antigen is unknown.

The CDR3 runs 16 residues. Between the trimmed V and J ends, which lost 7 bases and 6 bases, there was a span of 26 bases. Germline loops: CDR1 SGDLS, CDR2 YYNGEE. The study reverse transcribed the entire isolated RNA, so it sequenced expressed TCRB transcripts. Clones were sequenced by immunoSEQ multiplex PCR, and TCRdb holds only the in-frame ones, with some missing. In the table there are a few hundred thousand clones, around 12% of which are singletons. The chain has TRBV9 and TRBJ2-7; D possibly corresponds to TRBD1 (6 bases). The origin of this receptor is a man between 18 and 29 years old in good health. Material for sequencing was naive CD4+ T cells from blood. CDR3: CASVLGADARVSEQYF. Written as DNA, the CDR3 is TGTGCCAGCGTACTGGGGGCAGACGCTCGGGTCTCCGAGCAGTACTTC.